This record looks at one TCR beta chain sequence and its context. The data are from a study of T cells in Graves' hyperthyroidism and ophthalmopathy. Across 18 months, stable Graves' hyperthyroidism was marked by no progression to ophthalmopathy. Patients aged 18 to 65 had newly diagnosed hyperthyroidism that had lasted under 2 months. TCR beta CDR3 regions were amplified from RNA transcripts. The TCR CDR3 was amplified in a first-round RT-PCR using the HTBI primer set. MiXCR was run by TCRdb on the multiplex PCR reads, yielding one entry per CDR3 protein. Among 600,000 to 900,000 distinct CDR3 sequences listed, over 15% were seen once. The CDR3 is 16 residues long. Trimming cost V 1 base and J 3 bases, with 16 bases left between them. Germline CDR1 LGHDT, CDR2 YNNKEL (reference sequence).

Sequenced material: blood. The chain combines TRBV3-1 with TRBJ2-7, with D perhaps matching TRBD2 (5 bases). The sequence was obtained from a man between 18 and 35 years old with Graves' hyperthyroidism. CDR3 bases: TGTGCCAGCAGCCAAGGACCCGGACTGAAATACTACGAGCAGTACTTC. It yields the protein CASSQGPGLKYYEQYF.